These T cell receptor beta chains were read from a single sample in a study of T-cell memory formation after mild COVID-19. TCRdb used MiXCR to reprocess the 5' RACE reads, holding one entry per CDR3 protein. The sample has nearly 350,000 distinct CDR3 sequences, around 13% seen once. What was sequenced was PBMCs or a T cell subset sorted from them (not recorded which). The receptors were sampled from a man aged 18-30 years who had mild COVID-19 (a few samples of this study predate the infection). Cell type and time point are not known. CDR3s include the opening cysteine and the closing phenylalanine or tryptophan. Not all rows give a size; the values are once, few, many and, for expanded clones, a class.

TRBJ1-1 TRBV4-2 few CASSQDSGPEAFF
TRBJ1-2 TRBV20-1 - CSGGAGESYGYTF
TRBJ2-1 TRBV9 - CASSELDNPYYNEQFF
TRBJ1-6 TRBV9 - CASSEADSSSYNSPLHF
TRBJ2-1 TRBV29-1 - CSVERQGYNEQFF
TRBJ2-2 TRBV20-1 few CSAPITSGGTGELFF
TRBJ2-1 TRBV5-1 - CASNPMSLGNEQFF
TRBJ2-3 TRBV7-2 many CASSFWGNTDTQYF
TRBJ2-2 TRBV5-1 few CASSLDRVWVRNTGELFF
TRBJ2-1 TRBV7-2 many CASSPGTSGDKQFF
TRBJ2-5 TRBV19 - CASSRSGRQETQYF
TRBJ2-3 TRBV20-1 - CSAGTGNGADTQYF
TRBJ1-2 TRBV5-1 - CASKGGGDGYTF
TRBJ2-2 TRBV6-2/TRBV6-3 many CASRYHENTGELFF
TRBJ1-1 TRBV12-3/TRBV12-4 few CASSREGDYTEAFF
TRBJ2-3 TRBV20-1 - CSGYSGGRDTQYF
TRBJ2-5 TRBV4-2 few CASSRTWTEQETQYF
TRBJ2-5 TRBV18 few CASSPGLVETQYF
TRBJ1-6 TRBV6-1 - CASISRQGAFSPLHF
TRBJ2-4 TRBV5-1 - CASSGGLAGENIQYF
TRBJ1-2 TRBV19 few CASSIPGAAYGYTF
TRBJ2-7 TRBV6-6 few CASSRGWDRPSEQYF
TRBJ2-6 TRBV4-3 many CASSQEVDGGLGGANVLTF
TRBJ1-2 TRBV7-8 many CASSLQGLYYGYTF
TRBJ1-2 TRBV28 - CATADQGLNDGYTF
TRBJ1-2 TRBV19 few CASSPPGSSYGYTF
TRBJ2-3 TRBV5-1 few CASSLAGGSGSTDTQYF
TRBJ2-5 TRBV5-1 few CASSSVVGGQETQYF
TRBJ1-1 TRBV7-9 few CASSLGQAAEAFF
TRBJ2-3 TRBV4-1 many CASSHRGGLDLPHRTDTQYF
TRBJ2-5 TRBV4-1 few CASSPPGAGDQETQYF
TRBJ1-4 TRBV24-1 - CATSDPGQWCEKLFF
TRBJ2-2 TRBV5-1 few CASSSGTGRSGELFF
TRBJ1-1 TRBV6-5 - CASSYSGQADFGAFF